This T cell receptor beta chain was observed in a study of cytomegalovirus exposure and HLA in healthy donors (TCRdb year 2017). Notes on the research overall: An earlier analysis of approximately 550 of the donors reported about 250 Gb of sequence data and roughly 110 million unique TCR beta sequences from approximately 180 million T cells. Along with the roughly 670-subject first cohort, a separate validation cohort of over 90 different subjects was used. Across some 400 genotyped donors of the cohort, an average of roughly 250,000 unique TCR beta nucleotide sequences per donor were sequenced, and approximately 17% of those sequences were non-productive. Typing coverage varied by locus: about 620-630 donors for A, B, C, DRB1 and DQB1; roughly 560 for DQA1; about 590 for DPA1; 450 to 480 for DPB1. Rather than drawing on any new phenotypic data, the later analysis identified candidate immune exposures from TCR beta sequences and the way those sequences occurred across donors. Among the roughly 410 genotyped donors, around 81% belonged to the genetic ancestry cluster associated with self-reported Caucasian donors. A few DR-DQ haplotypes were treated as single units for association and clustering because of strong linkage in the cohort. Both class I and class II loci were covered by HLA typing, at four-digit resolution. The study used immunosequencing to profile the T cell repertoires of approximately 630 subjects and linked those repertoires to cytomegalovirus serostatus. A later genetic analysis used genome-wide SNP genotypes for 398 of the 666 donors, treating that subset as a discovery cohort. Every repertoire in the discovery cohort had been generated on one and the same sequencing platform. Donor age, sex, ethnicity and CMV serostatus were compiled together with the repertoire data. High-throughput TCR immunosequencing, statistical association of individual TCRs with disease status, and machine learning were combined to predict cytomegalovirus infection status. The aim of the study was to test whether cataloging public T cell receptors could identify signatures of past pathogen exposure. In an earlier analysis of a few hundred of the donors, high-throughput TCR beta sequencing was used to judge whether each TCR beta V gene segment behaved as functional or pseudogenic. Approximately 330 gigabases of sequencing data and around 85 million unique TCR sequences made up an early release that covered about 640 HLA-typed donors. A later analysis re-examined previously published TCR beta repertoires from over 500 donors and added high-resolution HLA genotyping to investigate patterns of TCR occurrence. Study-wide findings and limitations: A further reported finding was that TCR beta sequences accurately predicted the HLA-A and HLA-B alleles for most subjects in the first cohort. Compared with the roughly 700-donor mean, donors in an Asian-associated ancestry cluster had fewer N-insertions in productive TCRs, according to a later genetic analysis. This cohort had only TCR beta chains sequenced, and the lack of alpha or paired-chain data limited which features could be detected. In a later genetic analysis, a missense DCLRE1C variant was associated with V-gene and J-gene trimming of TCR beta chains, and the association was replicated in an independent cohort. Strong co-occurrence of HLA alleles, especially DR and DQ, made assigning TCR associations to individual alleles difficult. While some public TCRs were present in many individuals, most TCR sequences turned up only very rarely across donors. In an earlier analysis of 587 of the donors, most TCR beta V segments appeared in productive rearrangements about 90% or about 30% of the time, broadly matching IMGT annotations. Cytomegalovirus status was reported to be diagnosed by the classifier with high specificity and sensitivity in both the original and validation cohorts. CMV serostatus was the only immune exposure information available for the cohort. Correlated functional status among segregating V segments might be attributable to linkage disequilibrium, but an unknown experimental factor could not be ruled out. Three of the identified cytomegalovirus-associated TCR beta chains were confirmed in vitro to be specific for cytomegalovirus antigens. It was suggested by the authors that the approach could potentially be generalized to other disease states and immunological phenotypes. The 87-base-pair reads could not distinguish some IMGT-functional V segments, including TRBV6-2 and TRBV6-3, so those segments were excluded. In the study, approximately 160 TCR beta chains were listed as associated with cytomegalovirus. In a later analysis, HLA-associated TCR beta chains showed more clonal expansion and lower generation probabilities than non-associated chains that were equally common. Sequencing depth was assumed to be roughly uniform across donors in the presence/absence analyses, though that assumption may not hold. A cluster of highly shared sequence variants was judged likely to represent a technical artifact of the sequencing pipeline. In a later analysis, several top co-occurrence clusters were reported to appear linked to parvovirus B19, influenza, CMV and Epstein-Barr virus. A later analysis found that TCR association rates varied across HLA loci, with DRB1 alleles showing the most associated TCRs and HLA-C alleles the fewest. Because counts were too low, roughly 16 rarely observed V segments, including chromosome 9 orphons, were excluded from the earlier analysis of 587 of the donors. In a later analysis, most CMV-associated TCR beta chains were found to appear HLA-restricted, with HLA associations seemingly driven largely by CMV exposure. A later analysis associated approximately 17,000 TCR beta sequences with specific HLA alleles at a false discovery rate of 0.05. Because HLA typing was unavailable for some donors at each locus, only the typed subset was used in association tests.

Library prep was done by the immunoSEQ multiplex PCR assay. For the multiplex PCR, a mixture combining 60 forward primers for TCR Vbeta segments and 13 reverse primers for TCR Jbeta segments was used. Amplification of the CDR3 region of rearranged TCR beta genes was performed with a multiplex PCR assay on genomic DNA. On the Illumina HiSeq System, the amplified TCR beta libraries were sequenced as 87-base-pair reads. The published analysis was carried out like this. Across the 600 to 700 repertoires, a later analysis counted roughly 84 million unique TCR beta chains, 9 million to 14 million of which were shared by at least two donors. A nearest-neighbor algorithm error-corrected the raw reads and collapsed the reads into unique sequences, merging closely related sequences to remove PCR and sequencing errors. Alignment of CDR3 sequences to IMGT reference sequences was used to assign V, D and J gene segments. For a sequence to be retained, a match of at least six nucleotides was required to both a V gene segment and a J gene segment. Rearrangements were called productive when the CDR3 lacked stop codons and stayed in frame with V and J; all others were non-productive. CDR3 was defined by IMGT convention, running from the second conserved V-encoded cysteine to the conserved J-encoded phenylalanine. Sequences without an unambiguous match to a single V gene segment were excluded from the earlier analysis of approximately 560 of the donors. An earlier analysis of approximately 590 of the donors called V segments functional above 56.7% productive rearrangements and segregating when the between-donor standard deviation exceeded 5%. To diagnose cytomegalovirus status from the catalog of TCR beta chain sequences, a statistical classification framework was built. A later analysis assigned V and J genes by comparing TCR nucleotide sequences with IMGT/GENE-DB human TR gene sequences. A later analysis assigned CDR3 sequences and most-parsimonious VDJ recombination scenarios with the TCRdist pipeline. In a later analysis, every TCR beta chain was defined by the combination of its CDR3 amino acid sequence and its V-gene family, and reads without a unique V-gene family were dropped. To address suspected cross-contamination and a sequencing artifact, a later analysis removed around 590 highly shared, low-generation-probability nucleotide sequences. For each public chain, a later analysis derived a clonal expansion index from normalized ranks of inferred template counts within each repertoire. In a later analysis, generation probabilities were computed with a VDJ recombination model fitted to out-of-frame rearrangements, and the resulting probabilities were checked against IGoR. A later analysis scored TCR-TCR, TCR-HLA and TCR-CMV co-occurrence with hypergeometric tests, applying a repertoire-size bias correction to TCR pairs. False discovery rates were estimated in a later analysis by permuting HLA or CMV assignments 20 times. A later analysis grouped co-occurring TCRs with DBSCAN, adding TCRdist sequence similarity when clustering within HLA-allele-positive subsets. Repertoires with fewer than 30,000 or more than 120,000 public chains, plus five repertoires with anomalous nucleotide sharing, were excluded from co-occurrence clustering. The source is immuneACCESS, and TCRdb retained only in-frame sequences with V and J called. Part of the clones is not carried over; for the studies checked, unresolved V genes explain less than half of this, and the remainder is unexplained. V and J calls plus clone size are reproduced from that table; the DNA served to infer D and trimming. The sample profile shows about 160,000 clones; about 85% of them were found once. Of the sample, approximately 3.7% is held by the ten largest clones.

Trimming leaves V shorter by 4 bases and J shorter by 9 bases, with the junction holding 6 bases beyond the gene matches. Inclusive of the bounding cysteine and phenylalanine, the CDR3 is 12 residues long. Only CDR3 DNA remains: 36 bases, in frame from the first base. The germline V gene provides CDR1 SGDLS and CDR2 YYNGEE. As concerns this clone: The antigen it recognizes is unknown. Per-nucleotide qualities are absent, and no much larger clonotype sits a single base away.

In total, 630 or so healthy bone marrow donors made up the cohort. Cohort members were all nominally healthy when sampled, although unrecorded immune exposures were likely present. Of the roughly 700 cohort members, about 290 had a positive CMV serostatus and 352 had a negative one, while no CMV serostatus was recorded for the donor. A peripheral blood sample was provided by each donor, and peripheral blood mononuclear cells were used for TCR beta sequencing. Genomic DNA was extracted from the blood cell samples with the Qiagen DNeasy Blood Extraction Kit. The chain joins TRBV9 to TRBJ2-5, and 7 junction bases match TRBD2. The receptor's source is a human donor in good health. Source material: PBMCs. The DNA reads TGTGCCAGCAGCCCCCGGGGAGGGGCCCAGTACTTC. Translated, it reads CASSPRGGAQYF.